Listed below are T cell receptor beta chains from one sample, sequenced in a study of T cells in Graves' hyperthyroidism and ophthalmopathy. A single record per CDR3 protein comes from TCRdb applying MiXCR to the multiplex PCR reads. The data contain about half a million distinct CDR3 sequences, 16% of them singletons. The sequenced material came from blood. The source is a woman in her twenties or thirties with Graves' ophthalmopathy. CDR3s include the opening cysteine and the closing phenylalanine or tryptophan. Each record gives: J gene, V gene, D gene, clone size, CDR3 protein, CDR3 DNA. A D gene is named only where the DNA matches it firmly. A clone size is listed for some rows: how often the clone was seen (once, few, many), or a class if it is expanded.

j_gene: TRBJ1-5; v_gene: TRBV5-1; d_gene: -; abundance: few; CDR3aa: CASSLKQGPNQPQHF; CDR3nt: TGCGCCAGCAGCTTAAAACAGGGCCCGAATCAGCCCCAGCATTTT
j_gene: TRBJ2-3; v_gene: TRBV20-1; d_gene: TRBD1; abundance: many; CDR3aa: CSAGYRGGGTDTQYF; CDR3nt: TGCAGTGCTGGATACAGGGGCGGTGGAACAGATACGCAGTATTTT
j_gene: TRBJ2-1; v_gene: TRBV18; d_gene: -; abundance: once; CDR3aa: CASSGPYNEQFF; CDR3nt: TGTGCCAGCTCAGGACCCTACAATGAGCAGTTCTTC
j_gene: TRBJ2-1; v_gene: TRBV20-1; d_gene: -; abundance: few; CDR3aa: CSARDGGTYNEQFF; CDR3nt: TGCAGTGCTAGAGATGGGGGGACCTACAATGAGCAGTTCTTC
j_gene: TRBJ1-2; v_gene: TRBV11-2; d_gene: -; abundance: few; CDR3aa: CASSLVIPKTDGYTF; CDR3nt: TGTGCCAGCAGCTTAGTTATTCCGAAGACAGATGGCTACACCTTC
j_gene: TRBJ2-7; v_gene: TRBV7-2; d_gene: -; abundance: many; CDR3aa: CASSSGVGRTYEQYF; CDR3nt: TGTGCCAGCAGCTCGGGGGTCGGGCGTACCTACGAGCAGTACTTC
j_gene: TRBJ2-1; v_gene: TRBV5-1; d_gene: -; abundance: -; CDR3aa: CASSLGGTLNEQFF; CDR3nt: TGCGCCAGCAGCTTGGGTGGCACTTTGAATGAGCAGTTCTTC
j_gene: TRBJ2-3; v_gene: TRBV6-2/TRBV6-3; d_gene: TRBD2; abundance: -; CDR3aa: CASTLAGDATQYF; CDR3nt: TGTGCCAGCACCCTAGCGGGAGACGCTACGCAGTATTTT
j_gene: TRBJ2-3; v_gene: TRBV4-3; d_gene: TRBD2; abundance: -; CDR3aa: CASSFSRGGGTDTQYF; CDR3nt: TGCGCCAGCAGCTTTAGCCGGGGGGGAGGCACAGATACGCAGTATTTT
j_gene: TRBJ1-1; v_gene: TRBV27; d_gene: TRBD1; abundance: many; CDR3aa: CASSYTGQGDTEAFF; CDR3nt: TGTGCCAGCAGTTATACGGGACAGGGGGACACTGAAGCTTTCTTT
j_gene: TRBJ1-4; v_gene: TRBV12-5; d_gene: -; abundance: many; CDR3aa: CASGPHRSGEEKLFF; CDR3nt: TGTGCTAGTGGACCTCACCGGTCAGGGGAAGAAAAACTGTTTTTT
j_gene: TRBJ2-1; v_gene: TRBV28; d_gene: -; abundance: many; CDR3aa: CASSLGENEQFF; CDR3nt: TGTGCCAGCAGTTTGGGCGAGAATGAGCAGTTCTTC
j_gene: TRBJ2-3; v_gene: TRBV27; d_gene: -; abundance: -; CDR3aa: CASRTGTSSTDTQYF; CDR3nt: TGTGCCAGCAGGACCGGGACTTCTAGCACAGATACGCAGTATTTT
j_gene: TRBJ2-1; v_gene: TRBV18; d_gene: TRBD1; abundance: many; CDR3aa: CASSRGTGINEQFF; CDR3nt: TGTGCCAGCTCACGGGGGACAGGGATCAATGAGCAGTTCTTC
j_gene: TRBJ2-7; v_gene: TRBV29-1; d_gene: -; abundance: -; CDR3aa: CSVEGALREQYF; CDR3nt: TGCAGCGTTGAGGGGGCCCTTCGGGAGCAGTACTTC
j_gene: TRBJ2-2; v_gene: TRBV19; d_gene: TRBD1; abundance: few; CDR3aa: CASNIAGQVNTGELFF; CDR3nt: TGTGCCAGCAATATCGCGGGACAGGTTAACACCGGGGAGCTGTTTTTT
j_gene: TRBJ1-2; v_gene: TRBV7-9; d_gene: -; abundance: -; CDR3aa: CASSLAPGDGYTF; CDR3nt: TGTGCCAGCAGCTTAGCGCCCGGGGATGGCTACACCTTC
j_gene: TRBJ1-1; v_gene: TRBV6-1; d_gene: -; abundance: many; CDR3aa: CASSEQGTLDTEAFF; CDR3nt: TGTGCCAGCAGTGAACAGGGTACTTTGGACACTGAAGCTTTCTTT
j_gene: TRBJ1-2; v_gene: TRBV3-1; d_gene: -; abundance: many; CDR3aa: CASSQDFGEGGYTF; CDR3nt: TGTGCCAGCAGCCAAGATTTTGGGGAGGGAGGCTACACCTTC
j_gene: TRBJ2-2; v_gene: TRBV4-1; d_gene: -; abundance: -; CDR3aa: CASSQWRGANTGELFF; CDR3nt: TGCGCCAGCAGCCAATGGAGGGGTGCGAACACCGGGGAGCTGTTTTTT
j_gene: TRBJ2-6; v_gene: TRBV28; d_gene: TRBD1; abundance: many; CDR3aa: CATDRDPPGANVLTF; CDR3nt: TGTGCAACGGACAGGGATCCACCTGGGGCCAACGTCCTGACTTTC
j_gene: TRBJ2-1; v_gene: TRBV5-4; d_gene: -; abundance: few; CDR3aa: CASSLAGRGGNEQFF; CDR3nt: TGTGCCAGCAGCTTGGCGGGTAGGGGGGGAAATGAGCAGTTCTTC
j_gene: TRBJ2-7; v_gene: TRBV4-1; d_gene: TRBD2; abundance: -; CDR3aa: CASSQEESSGNYEQYF; CDR3nt: TGCGCCAGCAGCCAAGAAGAGTCTAGCGGGAACTACGAGCAGTACTTC
j_gene: TRBJ2-3; v_gene: TRBV27; d_gene: -; abundance: -; CDR3aa: CASSPGPTDTQYF; CDR3nt: TGTGCCAGCAGTCCGGGACCGACAGATACGCAGTATTTT
j_gene: TRBJ2-2; v_gene: TRBV5-1; d_gene: -; abundance: -; CDR3aa: CASTWGGGELFF; CDR3nt: TGCGCCAGCACGTGGGGCGGCGGGGAGCTGTTTTTT
j_gene: TRBJ1-5; v_gene: TRBV19; d_gene: TRBD1; abundance: few; CDR3aa: CASNLDRGYSNQPQHF; CDR3nt: TGTGCCAGTAACTTGGACAGGGGTTATAGCAATCAGCCCCAGCATTTT
j_gene: TRBJ2-1; v_gene: TRBV18; d_gene: TRBD2; abundance: many; CDR3aa: CASSPRLAGGTNEQFF; CDR3nt: TGTGCCAGCTCACCCCGACTAGCGGGAGGAACCAATGAGCAGTTCTTC
j_gene: TRBJ1-2; v_gene: TRBV20-1; d_gene: -; abundance: many; CDR3aa: CSALGNRQYGYTF; CDR3nt: TGCAGTGCTCTGGGAAACAGACAGTATGGCTACACCTTC
j_gene: TRBJ1-4; v_gene: TRBV28; d_gene: TRBD1; abundance: many; CDR3aa: CASSHQDRGAANEKLFF; CDR3nt: TGTGCCAGCAGTCACCAGGACAGGGGGGCGGCTAATGAAAAACTGTTTTTT
j_gene: TRBJ1-2; v_gene: TRBV4-1; d_gene: TRBD1; abundance: -; CDR3aa: CASSQDSGTGYIYGYTF; CDR3nt: TGCGCCAGCAGTCAAGATTCCGGGACAGGGTACATCTATGGCTACACCTTC
j_gene: TRBJ2-5; v_gene: TRBV16; d_gene: TRBD1; abundance: -; CDR3aa: CASSQMGQARETQYF; CDR3nt: TGTGCCAGCAGCCAGATGGGACAGGCCAGAGAGACCCAGTACTTC
j_gene: TRBJ2-1; v_gene: TRBV6-2/TRBV6-3; d_gene: -; abundance: -; CDR3aa: CASSYSMYPPRNNEQFF; CDR3nt: TGTGCCAGCAGTTACTCGATGTACCCACCTAGGAACAATGAGCAGTTCTTC
j_gene: TRBJ2-7; v_gene: TRBV18; d_gene: -; abundance: -; CDR3aa: CASSPRQEINEQYF; CDR3nt: TGTGCCAGCTCACCAAGGCAGGAGATCAACGAGCAGTACTTC
j_gene: TRBJ2-1; v_gene: TRBV7-2; d_gene: -; abundance: -; CDR3aa: CASSLAGEREQFF; CDR3nt: TGTGCCAGCAGCTTAGCGGGGGAACGGGAGCAGTTCTTC
j_gene: TRBJ2-2; v_gene: TRBV28; d_gene: TRBD1; abundance: -; CDR3aa: CASYTRGSGTGELFF; CDR3nt: TGTGCCAGCTACACCAGGGGGAGTGGGACCGGGGAGCTGTTTTTT
j_gene: TRBJ1-1; v_gene: TRBV15; d_gene: TRBD1; abundance: many; CDR3aa: CATSSLQGAEAFF; CDR3nt: TGTGCCACCAGCAGTTTACAGGGGGCGGAAGCTTTCTTT
j_gene: TRBJ1-5; v_gene: TRBV10-2; d_gene: TRBD1; abundance: many; CDR3aa: CASSVTGQSNQPQHF; CDR3nt: TGCGCCAGCAGCGTAACGGGACAGAGCAATCAGCCCCAGCATTTT
j_gene: TRBJ1-2; v_gene: TRBV7-2; d_gene: -; abundance: many; CDR3aa: CASSLPGGINYGYTF; CDR3nt: TGTGCCAGCAGCTTACCGGGGGGAATCAACTATGGCTACACCTTC
j_gene: TRBJ2-7; v_gene: TRBV10-2; d_gene: -; abundance: -; CDR3aa: CASSEGWDEQYF; CDR3nt: TGCGCCAGCAGTGAGGGTTGGGACGAGCAGTACTTC
j_gene: TRBJ2-7; v_gene: TRBV6-2/TRBV6-3; d_gene: -; abundance: -; CDR3aa: CASSYAGDTYEQYF; CDR3nt: TGTGCCAGCAGTTACGCAGGGGATACCTACGAGCAGTACTTC
j_gene: TRBJ1-5; v_gene: TRBV20-1; d_gene: -; abundance: many; CDR3aa: CSAKEGQPQHF; CDR3nt: TGCAGTGCTAAAGAAGGGCAGCCCCAGCATTTT